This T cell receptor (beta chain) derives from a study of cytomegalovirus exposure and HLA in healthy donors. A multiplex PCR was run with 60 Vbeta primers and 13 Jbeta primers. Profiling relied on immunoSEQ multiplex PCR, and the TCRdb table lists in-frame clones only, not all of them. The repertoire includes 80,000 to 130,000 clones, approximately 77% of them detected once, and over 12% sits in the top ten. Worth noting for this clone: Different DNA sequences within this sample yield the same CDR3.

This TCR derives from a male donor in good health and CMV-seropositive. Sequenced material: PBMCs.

CDR3 sequence reads: CASSPGTGNTGELFF. The CDR3 nucleotides are TGTGCCAGCTCACCCGGGACAGGGAACACCGGGGAGCTGTTTTTT. The chain carries TRBV18 and TRBJ2-2; 8 bases agree with TRBD1. Per germline, CDR1 KGHSH and CDR2 LQKENI. The V segment lost 3 bases and the J segment 1 base; nucleotides outside the gene matches: 1. This CDR3 has 15 amino acids.